This is a list of T cell receptor beta chains from one sample in a study of blood T cell repertoires in COVID-19. The table came from immunoSEQ multiplex PCR; TCRdb's copy has only in-frame clones and leaves some out. The table lists approximately 450,000 clones, around 90% of them singletons. The sequencing sample was made of PBMCs or T cells enriched from blood (not recorded which). The receptors come from a woman aged 18-29 years with acute COVID-19. The CDR3 runs from the conserved cysteine through the conserved F or W. D genes are given only for firm matches. Clone size, where shown, is once, few, many, or a class for clones that have expanded.

-,TRBJ2-7,TRBV7-2,TRBD1,TGTGCCAGCAGCTTATCTAGGGACAGGGATTATGGGGAGCAGTACTTC,CASSLSRDRDYGEQYF
once,TRBJ2-1,TRBV30,TRBD1,TGTGCCTGGAGCCATGGGACAGGGAGGAATGAGCAGTTCTTC,CAWSHGTGRNEQFF
-,TRBJ2-2,TRBV29-1,TRBD1,TGCAGCGGGGGGACAGGGAAAGCCGGGGAGCTGTTTTTT,CSGGTGKAGELFF
-,TRBJ1-1,TRBV9,TRBD1,TGTGCCAGCAGCGGCGACAGGGGGCCGGGGAACACTGAAGCTTTCTTT,CASSGDRGPGNTEAFF
-,TRBJ2-7,TRBV18,-,TGTGCCAGCTCTCCCGACAGAACCTACGAGCAGTACTTC,CASSPDRTYEQYF
-,TRBJ1-4,TRBV2,TRBD1,TGTGCCAGCAGACAAAGGGACAGGGCGGTAGAGGCTAATGAAAAACTGTTTTTT,CASRQRDRAVEANEKLFF
-,TRBJ1-2,TRBV5-6,-,TGTGCCAGCAGCTTGGTCCAGGGTGGCAACTATGGCTACACCTTC,CASSLVQGGNYGYTF
few,TRBJ2-1,TRBV6-5,TRBD2,TGTGCCAGCAAACCGGGACTAGCGGGTTACAATGAGCAGTTCTTC,CASKPGLAGYNEQFF
-,TRBJ1-2,TRBV5-1,-,TGCGCCAGCAGCTGGGACGGTCAAACTACGGGGAGGGCCTTC,CASSWDGQTTGRAF
once,TRBJ1-5,TRBV2,-,TGTGCCAGCAGTCAGGACAGTCCAAGCAATCAGCCCCAGCATTTT,CASSQDSPSNQPQHF
-,TRBJ1-5,TRBV4-1,-,TGCGCCAGCAGCCAAGGGGGAGCGTTTCAGCCCCAGCATTTT,CASSQGGAFQPQHF
-,TRBJ2-3,TRBV4-3,-,TGCGCCAGCAGCCAAGATGTACGGTACACAGATACGCAGTATTTT,CASSQDVRYTDTQYF
-,TRBJ2-1,TRBV4-3,TRBD2,TGCGCCAGCAGCCAAGATGTGAGCGGGAGTTACAATGAGCAGTTCTTC,CASSQDVSGSYNEQFF
few,TRBJ2-2,TRBV11-2,TRBD1,TGTGCCAGCAGCTTGTTTACGGGACAGGGGGCCGGGGAGCTGTTTTTT,CASSLFTGQGAGELFF
-,TRBJ2-2,TRBV9,-,TGTGCCAGCAGTGCCGGGGCCGGGGAGCTGTTTTTT,CASSAGAGELFF
-,TRBJ1-2,TRBV2,TRBD1,TGTGCCAGCGCTCAGGGGGCTCACTATGGCTACACCTTC,CASAQGAHYGYTF
-,TRBJ1-1,TRBV28,-,TGTGCCACCGTCAGGAACACTGAAGCTTTCTTT,CATVRNTEAFF
-,TRBJ1-4,TRBV19,-,TGTGCCAGTAGTATACCGGGTGCAACTAATGAAAAACTGTTTTTT,CASSIPGATNEKLFF
-,TRBJ1-2,TRBV29-1,TRBD1,TGCAGCGGTGGACAGGAATATGGCTACACCTTC,CSGGQEYGYTF
-,TRBJ2-1,TRBV7-9,-,TGTGCCAGCAGCTTTCAGGGGAATGAGCAGTTCTTC,CASSFQGNEQFF
-,TRBJ2-5,TRBV20-1,TRBD2,TGCAGTGCTAGTGGCCGGGGGACTAGACAAGAGACCCAGTACTTC,CSASGRGTRQETQYF
-,TRBJ2-7,TRBV7-2,TRBD2,TGTGCCAGCAGCTTAGATGGTAGCGGGAACTCCTACGAGCAGTACTTC,CASSLDGSGNSYEQYF
once,TRBJ2-1,TRBV19,TRBD1,TGTGCCAGTAGACCCGGGACAGGTCTCAATGAGCAGTTCTTC,CASRPGTGLNEQFF
-,TRBJ1-2,TRBV7-9,-,TGTGCCAGCAGCTTAATCCAATATGGCTACACCTTC,CASSLIQYGYTF
-,TRBJ2-7,TRBV5-1,-,TGCGCCAGCAGCTTGGATCCCGCTAGTATCCACTACGAGCAGTACTTC,CASSLDPASIHYEQYF
once,TRBJ1-4,TRBV5-5,-,TGTGCCAGCAGCTTGGGGGTGGACTATGAAAAACTGTTTTTT,CASSLGVDYEKLFF
few,TRBJ1-5,TRBV10-2,TRBD1,TGCGCCAGCAGTGAGGGCTTGGACAGGGCACCTTATAGCAATCAGCCCCAGCATTTT,CASSEGLDRAPYSNQPQHF
-,TRBJ1-5,TRBV2,TRBD1,TGTGCCAGCAGGGGCGATTCAACAGGGGCCGGCTATATACGCAATCAGCCCCAGCATTTT,CASRGDSTGAGYIRNQPQHF
few,TRBJ1-5,TRBV28,TRBD1,TGTGCCAGCTCGGGGACAGGGACCCAGCCCCAGCATTTT,CASSGTGTQPQHF
once,TRBJ1-5,TRBV19,TRBD1,TGTGCCACCTCTGGGGACAGGAATCAGCCCCAGCATTTT,CATSGDRNQPQHF
-,TRBJ2-7,TRBV6-5,-,TGTGCCAGCAGAACTTCGCGCCACGAGCAGTACTTC,CASRTSRHEQYF
-,TRBJ2-1,TRBV12-5,TRBD1,TGTGCTAGTGGTTTGGAGGGGGCGCGTGAGCAGTTCTTC,CASGLEGAREQFF
-,TRBJ1-6,TRBV7-8,-,TGTGCCAGCAGCCCTATTTCAGGGGTTGCGAATTCACCCCTCCACTTT,CASSPISGVANSPLHF
-,TRBJ2-4,TRBV28,TRBD1,TGTGCCAGCAGCTTTCGGGTCCTACAGGGGGAGAAAAACATTCAGTACTTC,CASSFRVLQGEKNIQYF
-,TRBJ2-3,TRBV3-1/TRBV3-2,TRBD2,TGTGCCACGAGCGGGGGGACAGATACGCAGTATTTT,CATSGGTDTQYF
few,TRBJ1-5,TRBV6-1,-,TGTGCCAGCAGTGAAACGCGTAATCAGCCCCAGCATTTT,CASSETRNQPQHF
-,TRBJ1-6,TRBV9,-,TGTGCCAGCAGCGTAGAGAAGGGGCCTCACTATAATTCACCCCTCCACTTT,CASSVEKGPHYNSPLHF
-,TRBJ1-2,TRBV7-9,-,TGTGCCAGCAGCTTAGCGGGCGACCCCTTTTATGGCTACACCTTC,CASSLAGDPFYGYTF
-,TRBJ2-7,TRBV7-6,TRBD1,TGTGCCAGCAGCCTACAGGGGGCCGAGCAGTACTTC,CASSLQGAEQYF
-,TRBJ1-1,TRBV4-1,-,TGCGCCAGCAGCCAAGACCTGACAGGTCCCAGGACTGAAGCTTTCTTT,CASSQDLTGPRTEAFF
-,TRBJ2-7,TRBV4-1,-,TGCGCCAGCAGCCACCCTGAGGCCAGGGACGAGCAGTACTTC,CASSHPEARDEQYF
-,TRBJ1-3,TRBV7-9,-,TGTGCCAGCAGCTTAGACGCAGGGGTCGGACCAAACACCATATATTTT,CASSLDAGVGPNTIYF
-,TRBJ1-1,TRBV19,-,TGTGCCAGTAGTATTGAGGCAGGGATAAACACTGAAGCTTTCTTT,CASSIEAGINTEAFF
-,TRBJ2-3,TRBV3-1/TRBV3-2,TRBD1,TGTGCCAGCAGCCAAGATCTTAGGGACAGGGGAACCGATACGCAGTATTTT,CASSQDLRDRGTDTQYF